These T cell receptor beta chains were read from a single sample in a study of OX40 agonist ivuxolimab in advanced cancers. TCRdb's table, derived via immunoSEQ multiplex PCR, lists solely in-frame clones and lacks some. The sample shows 55,000 to 75,000 clones, 80% of them seen only once. The sequenced sample was CD4+ or CD8+ T cells sorted from blood, obtained in a trial of the OX40 agonist ivuxolimab. Receptor source: an adult with an advanced solid tumor such as melanoma, head and neck, liver or kidney cancer. The CDR3 runs from the conserved cysteine through the conserved F or W. Rows may omit the clone size; those that give it use once, few, many or a size class.

v_call,clone_size,cdr3_aa
TRBV11-2,-,CASSPPGQYPYEQYF
TRBV7-2,-,CASSFVGEGDPYF
TRBV7-2,few,CASSRTAEGEKLFF
TRBV5-4,-,CASSGGIGAGNEKLFF
TRBV11-2,-,CASSSGQHGYTF
TRBV19,-,CASSKFWTGTQETQYF
TRBV2,-,CASSESVSYEQYF
TRBV15,once,CATRAGTNYGYTF
TRBV20-1,-,CSASRGTEQYF
TRBV19,medium-sized,CASSRRGLTEAFF
TRBV4-2,-,CASSSSGGSYGYTF
TRBV2,-,CASSEWRTEEKETQYF
TRBV28,few,CASSPGTASWNSPLHF
TRBV29-1,-,CSVGDISGYGYTF
TRBV5-1,-,CASSSTGAHNSPLHF
TRBV11-3,-,CASSPDRDTHADF
TRBV19,-,CASSLTGTADLNGYTF
TRBV4-2,-,CASSQDRSGGAQTQYF
TRBV10-1,-,CASSERRDSYGYTF
TRBV4-3,-,CASSRETGTLNEPQHF
TRBV10-3,-,CATLSAAGALNEQFF
TRBV28,-,CASSLGLTNNEKLFF
TRBV28,-,CASSSIGGGETQYF
TRBV30,once,CAWSVHRTSGRTDTQYF
TRBV6-1,-,CASSVNLPGNSGNTIYF
TRBV6-5,-,CASGGGRSGANVLTF
TRBV28,once,CASSPRGWYSDGYTF
TRBV28,-,CASSSLGKGRDTEAFF
TRBV9,few,CASSRQGQYTQYF
TRBV7-2,few,CASSLLGGGEKLFF
TRBV2,-,CASSSGRETEAFF
TRBV6-5,-,CASYSRDINYGYTF
TRBV6-6,-,CASSLSRDTEAFF
TRBV7-9,-,CASSSDSTNTEAFF
TRBV28,-,CASSRAPGNQPQHF
TRBV2,-,CASIFGSQDTQYF
TRBV7-3,few,CASSSGTPQAFF
TRBV7-2,few,CASSTGVADTQYF
TRBV27,-,CASSLQQGGYTGELFF
TRBV28,-,CASNGASGPGELFF
TRBV19,-,CASRGLAATNTGELFF
TRBV14,-,CASRARSGGARDTQYF
TRBV6-6,-,CASSPLGAGGANEQFF
TRBV28,once,CASSLPHTEAFF
TRBV28,few,CASHDRGRFAASTDTQYF
TRBV6-6,once,CASSAHGQLYGYTF
TRBV10-2,-,CASLELAGGRGDTQYF
TRBV7-9,-,CASSLASANEQFF
TRBV18,-,CASSSRGSGGKHGANVLTF
TRBV5-1,-,CASSPGVTSYNEQFF